This T cell receptor (beta chain) was sequenced in a study of T cell responses to AZD1222 COVID-19 vaccine. Study information: Second-dose intervals of approximately 4 or approximately 12 weeks were pooled.

General study results and limits: The study found vaccine-associated CD4 TCRs spanning spike, dominant at 160-218 and 743-854. Baseline seropositivity characterized only a handful of AZD1222 recipients. Clonal diversity may have been underestimated, and the donors were mostly white British, with more females than males.

Here immunoSEQ multiplex PCR was the method, and the copy in TCRdb shows in-frame clones only, minus some. This table has about 83,000 clones, about 82% appearing once. Comments on this clone: The antigen is undetermined.

This material consisted of peripheral blood, taken on day 0 of AZD1222 vaccination. This receptor was identified in an adult in good health.

DNA for the CDR3: TGTGCCAGCAGGCAGGCGATCTATGGCTACACCTTC. Translation gives CASRQAIYGYTF. V is TRBV12-3 or TRBV12-4 and J is TRBJ1-2; D ambiguous. This CDR3 has 12 residues. The germline V and J ends were trimmed by 6 bases and 4 bases, with 9 bases remaining between them.